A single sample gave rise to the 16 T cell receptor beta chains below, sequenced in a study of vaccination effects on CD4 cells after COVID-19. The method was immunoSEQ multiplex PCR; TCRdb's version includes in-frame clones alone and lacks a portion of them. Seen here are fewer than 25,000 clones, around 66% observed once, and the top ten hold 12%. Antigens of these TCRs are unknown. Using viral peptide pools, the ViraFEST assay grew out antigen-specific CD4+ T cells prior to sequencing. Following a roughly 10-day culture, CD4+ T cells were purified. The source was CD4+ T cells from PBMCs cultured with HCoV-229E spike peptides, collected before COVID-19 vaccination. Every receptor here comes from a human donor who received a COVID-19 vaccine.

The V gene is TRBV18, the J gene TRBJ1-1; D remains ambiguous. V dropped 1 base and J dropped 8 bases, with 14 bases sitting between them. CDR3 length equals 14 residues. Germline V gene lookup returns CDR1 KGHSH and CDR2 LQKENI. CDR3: CASSPLEVKQEAFF. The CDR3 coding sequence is TGTGCCAGCTCACCACTTGAGGTCAAGCAGGAAGCTTTCTTT.

The CDR3 loop reads CASSPRLTGNSYEQYF. CDR3 nucleotide sequence: TGTGCCAGCAGCCCCCGATTGACAGGGAATTCGTACGAGCAGTACTTC. The V call is TRBV3-1 (or the pseudogene TRBV3-2), the J call TRBJ2-7; 7 positions agree with TRBD1. Per the germline V gene, CDR1 is LGHDT and CDR2 is YNNKEL (reference sequence). This CDR3 has 16 residues. V was pared by 4 bases and J by 4 bases, with 13 bases of the junction left unmatched.

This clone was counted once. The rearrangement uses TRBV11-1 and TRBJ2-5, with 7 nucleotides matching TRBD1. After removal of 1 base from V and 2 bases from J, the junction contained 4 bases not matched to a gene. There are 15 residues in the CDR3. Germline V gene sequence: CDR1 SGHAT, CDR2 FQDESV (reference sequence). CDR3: CASSLEARGQETQYF. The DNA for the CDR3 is TGTGCCAGCAGCTTAGAGGCCAGGGGGCAAGAGACCCAGTACTTC.

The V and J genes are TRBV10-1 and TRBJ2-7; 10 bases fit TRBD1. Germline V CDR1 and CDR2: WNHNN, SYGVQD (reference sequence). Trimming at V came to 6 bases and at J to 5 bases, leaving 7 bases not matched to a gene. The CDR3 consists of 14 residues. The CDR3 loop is CASRPDRGSDEQYF. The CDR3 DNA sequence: TGCGCCAGCAGGCCGGACAGGGGGAGCGACGAGCAGTACTTC.

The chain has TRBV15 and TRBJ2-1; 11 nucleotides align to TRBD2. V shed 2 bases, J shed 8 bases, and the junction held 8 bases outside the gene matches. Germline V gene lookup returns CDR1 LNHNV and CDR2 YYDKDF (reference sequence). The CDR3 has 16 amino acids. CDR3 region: CATSRNLAGGPYEQFF. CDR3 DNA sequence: TGTGCCACCAGCAGAAATTTAGCGGGAGGGCCGTATGAGCAGTTCTTC. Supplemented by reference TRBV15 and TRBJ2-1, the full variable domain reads DAMVIQNPRYQVTQFGKPVTLSCSQTLNHNVMYWYQQKSSQAPKLLFHYYDKDFNNEADTPDNFQSRRPNTSFCFLDIRSPGLGDTAMYLCATSRNLAGGPYEQFFGPGTRLTVL.

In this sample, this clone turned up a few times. For the CDR3, the DNA is TGTGCCATCAATGAAGGAGGGTTTGGAAACACCATATATTTT. Translation: CAINEGGFGNTIYF. The genes are TRBV10-3 and TRBJ1-3; D gene ambiguous. Trimming removed 7 bases from V and 3 bases from J, with 13 bases in between. CDR3 length: 14 residues. Germline V gene sequence: CDR1 ENHRY, CDR2 SYGVKD.

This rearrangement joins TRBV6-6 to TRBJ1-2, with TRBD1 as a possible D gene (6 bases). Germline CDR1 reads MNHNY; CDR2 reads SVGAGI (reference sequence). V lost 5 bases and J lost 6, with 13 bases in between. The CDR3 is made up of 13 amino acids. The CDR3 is CASSPQGWNGYTF. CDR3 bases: TGTGCCAGCAGTCCACAGGGATGGAATGGCTACACCTTC.

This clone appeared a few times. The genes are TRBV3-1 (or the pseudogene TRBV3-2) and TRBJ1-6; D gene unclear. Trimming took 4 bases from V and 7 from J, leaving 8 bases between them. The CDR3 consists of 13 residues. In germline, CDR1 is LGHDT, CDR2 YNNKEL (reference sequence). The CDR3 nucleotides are TGTGCCAGCAGCCTCGATGGGAATTCACCCCTCCACTTT. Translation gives CASSLDGNSPLHF.

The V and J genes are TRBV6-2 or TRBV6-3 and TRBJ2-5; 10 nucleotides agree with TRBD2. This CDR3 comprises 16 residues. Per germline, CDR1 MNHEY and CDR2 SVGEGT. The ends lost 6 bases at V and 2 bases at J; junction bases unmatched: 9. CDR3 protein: CASSPRVAGGQETQYF. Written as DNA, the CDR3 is TGTGCCAGCAGCCCAAGGGTAGCGGGAGGACAAGAGACCCAGTACTTC.

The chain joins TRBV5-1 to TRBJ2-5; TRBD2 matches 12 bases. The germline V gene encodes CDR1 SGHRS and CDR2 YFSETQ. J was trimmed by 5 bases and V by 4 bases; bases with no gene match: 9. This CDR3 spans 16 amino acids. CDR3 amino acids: CASSVLTSGGRETQYF. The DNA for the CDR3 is TGCGCCAGCAGCGTTTTGACTAGCGGGGGCAGGGAGACCCAGTACTTC.

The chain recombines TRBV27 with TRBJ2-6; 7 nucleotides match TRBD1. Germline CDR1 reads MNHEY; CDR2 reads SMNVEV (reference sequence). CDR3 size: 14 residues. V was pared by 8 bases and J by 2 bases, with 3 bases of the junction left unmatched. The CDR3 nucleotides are TGTGCCAGCGCACAGGGGACTGGGGCCAACGTCCTGACTTTC. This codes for CASAQGTGANVLTF.

The CDR3 protein is CASSSDSGRSDYGYTF. CDR3 sequence (DNA): TGTGCCAGCAGTTCCGACAGCGGTCGGTCTGATTATGGCTACACCTTC. The rearrangement links TRBV6-6 to TRBJ1-2; D may be TRBD1 (5 bases). The V end was cut by 4 bases, the J end by 5 bases, with 20 bases between. Germline V gives CDR1 MNHNY, CDR2 SVGAGI (reference sequence). The CDR3 loop spans 16 amino acids.

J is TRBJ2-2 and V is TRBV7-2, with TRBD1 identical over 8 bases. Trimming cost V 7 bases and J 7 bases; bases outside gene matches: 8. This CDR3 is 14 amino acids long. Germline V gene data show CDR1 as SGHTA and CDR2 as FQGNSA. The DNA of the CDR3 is TGTGCCAGCACAAACAGGGGGGCCGTCGGGGAGCTGTTTTTT. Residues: CASTNRGAVGELFF.

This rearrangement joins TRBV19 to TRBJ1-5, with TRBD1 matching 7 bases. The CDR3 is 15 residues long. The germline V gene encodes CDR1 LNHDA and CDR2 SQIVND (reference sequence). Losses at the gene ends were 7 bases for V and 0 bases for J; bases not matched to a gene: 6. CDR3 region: CASIQGGNSNQPQHF. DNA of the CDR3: TGTGCCAGTATCCAGGGGGGCAATAGCAATCAGCCCCAGCATTTT.

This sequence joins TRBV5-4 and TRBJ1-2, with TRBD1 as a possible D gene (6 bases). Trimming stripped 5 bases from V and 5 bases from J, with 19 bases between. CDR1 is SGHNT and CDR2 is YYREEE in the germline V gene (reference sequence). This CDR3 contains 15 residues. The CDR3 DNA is TGTGCCAGCAGACCGGCCGGGGGCAGGGGTTATGGCTACACCTTC. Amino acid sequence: CASRPAGGRGYGYTF.

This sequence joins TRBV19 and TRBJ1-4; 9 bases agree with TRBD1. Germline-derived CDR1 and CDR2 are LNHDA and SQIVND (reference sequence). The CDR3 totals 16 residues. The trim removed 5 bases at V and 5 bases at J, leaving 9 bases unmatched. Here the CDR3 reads CASSAVTGTGNEKLFF. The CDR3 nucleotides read TGTGCCAGTAGTGCCGTAACCGGGACAGGGAATGAAAAACTGTTTTTT.